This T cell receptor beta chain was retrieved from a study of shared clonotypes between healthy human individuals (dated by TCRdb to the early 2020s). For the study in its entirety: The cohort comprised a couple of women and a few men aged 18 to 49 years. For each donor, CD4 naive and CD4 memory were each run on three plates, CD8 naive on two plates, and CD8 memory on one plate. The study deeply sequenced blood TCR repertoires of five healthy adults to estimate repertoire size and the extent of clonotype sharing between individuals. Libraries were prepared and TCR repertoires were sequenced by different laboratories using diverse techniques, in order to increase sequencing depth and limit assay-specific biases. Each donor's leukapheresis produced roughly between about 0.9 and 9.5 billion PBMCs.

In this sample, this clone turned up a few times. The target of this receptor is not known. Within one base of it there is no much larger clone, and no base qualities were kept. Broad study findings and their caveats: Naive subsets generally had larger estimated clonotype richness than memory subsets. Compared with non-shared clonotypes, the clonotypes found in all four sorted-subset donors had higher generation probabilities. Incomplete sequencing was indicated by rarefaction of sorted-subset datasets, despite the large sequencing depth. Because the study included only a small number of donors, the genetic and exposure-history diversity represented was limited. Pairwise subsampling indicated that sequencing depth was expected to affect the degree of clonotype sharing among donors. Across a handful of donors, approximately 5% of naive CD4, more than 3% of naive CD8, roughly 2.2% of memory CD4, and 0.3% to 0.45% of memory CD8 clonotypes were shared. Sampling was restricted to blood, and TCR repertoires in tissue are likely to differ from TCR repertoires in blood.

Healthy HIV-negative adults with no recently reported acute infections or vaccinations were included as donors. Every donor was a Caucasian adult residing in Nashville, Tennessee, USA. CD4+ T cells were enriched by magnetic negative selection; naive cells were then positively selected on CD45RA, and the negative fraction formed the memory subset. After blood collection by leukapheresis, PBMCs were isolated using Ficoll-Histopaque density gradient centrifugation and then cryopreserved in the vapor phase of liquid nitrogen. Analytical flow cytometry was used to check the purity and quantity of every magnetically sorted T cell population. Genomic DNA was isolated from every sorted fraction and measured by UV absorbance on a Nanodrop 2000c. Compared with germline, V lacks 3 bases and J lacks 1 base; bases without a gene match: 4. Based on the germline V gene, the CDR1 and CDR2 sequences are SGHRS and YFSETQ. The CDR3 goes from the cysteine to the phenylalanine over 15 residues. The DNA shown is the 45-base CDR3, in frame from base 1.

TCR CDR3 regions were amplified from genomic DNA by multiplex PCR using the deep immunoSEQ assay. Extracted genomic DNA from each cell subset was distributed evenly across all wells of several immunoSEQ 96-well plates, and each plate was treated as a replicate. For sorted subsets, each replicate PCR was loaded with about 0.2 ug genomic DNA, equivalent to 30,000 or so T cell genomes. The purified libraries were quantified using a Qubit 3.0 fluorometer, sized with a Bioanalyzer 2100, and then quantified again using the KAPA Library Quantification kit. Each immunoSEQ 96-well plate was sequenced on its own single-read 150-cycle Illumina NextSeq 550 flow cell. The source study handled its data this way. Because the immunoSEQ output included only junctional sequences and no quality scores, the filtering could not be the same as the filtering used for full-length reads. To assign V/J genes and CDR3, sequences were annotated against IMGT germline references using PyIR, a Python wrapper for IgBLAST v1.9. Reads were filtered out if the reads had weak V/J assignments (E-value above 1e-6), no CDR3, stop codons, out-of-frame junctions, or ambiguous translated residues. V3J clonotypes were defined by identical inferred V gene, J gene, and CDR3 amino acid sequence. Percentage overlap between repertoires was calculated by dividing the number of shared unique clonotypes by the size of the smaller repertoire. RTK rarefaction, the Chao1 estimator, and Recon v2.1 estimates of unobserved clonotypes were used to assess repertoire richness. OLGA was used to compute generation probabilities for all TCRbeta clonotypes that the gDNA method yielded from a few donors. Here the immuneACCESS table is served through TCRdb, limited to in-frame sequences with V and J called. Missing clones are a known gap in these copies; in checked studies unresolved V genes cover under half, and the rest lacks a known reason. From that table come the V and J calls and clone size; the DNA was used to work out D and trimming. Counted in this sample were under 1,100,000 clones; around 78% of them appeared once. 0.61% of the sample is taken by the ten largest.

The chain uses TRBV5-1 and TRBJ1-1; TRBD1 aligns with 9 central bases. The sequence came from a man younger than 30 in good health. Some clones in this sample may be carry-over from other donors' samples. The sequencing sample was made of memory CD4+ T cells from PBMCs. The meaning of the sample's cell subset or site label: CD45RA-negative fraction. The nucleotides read TGCGCCAGCAGCTCTGGGACAGGGAGGAACACTGAAGCTTTCTTT. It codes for CASSSGTGRNTEAFF.